The 32 T cell receptor beta chains below were found in one sample sequenced in a study of cytomegalovirus exposure and HLA in healthy donors. It was with 60 Vbeta and 13 Jbeta primers that the PCR ran. The assay was immunoSEQ multiplex PCR, and TCRdb's table has in-frame clones only and misses some. The sample lists about 200,000 clones; more than 75% were seen once. Material: PBMCs. These receptors were collected from a woman between 40 and 50 years old in good health and CMV-seronegative.

The chain employs TRBV6-1 and TRBJ2-2, with 8 bases fitting TRBD1. The CDR3 sequence is 15 residues long. Germline CDR1 reads MNHNS; CDR2 reads SASEGT. V lost 6 bases to trimming and J lost 3 bases; unmatched junction nucleotides: 6. CDR3 residues: CASRRQGLDTGELFF. CDR3 bases: TGTGCCAGCAGAAGACAGGGGTTGGACACCGGGGAGCTGTTTTTT.

The chain carries TRBV7-2 and TRBJ2-5; D is undetermined. Trimming removed 4 bases at V and 2 bases at J, with 2 bases between. The CDR3 is 11 amino acids. CDR1 SGHTA and CDR2 FQGNSA come from the germline V gene. The CDR3 DNA reads as TGTGCCAGCAGCTCTCAAGAGACCCAGTACTTC. The encoded protein is CASSSQETQYF.

V usage is TRBV2 and J usage is TRBJ2-5; the match to TRBD1 covers 7 bases. Looked up from germline, CDR1 is SNHLY and CDR2 is FYNNEI. J gave up 5 bases and V 10 bases, and 13 bases lay outside the gene matches. The CDR3 length is 14 residues. The CDR3 bases are TGTGCCACCCCCAGGACAGGTTTTGGGGAGACCCAGTACTTC. This sequence encodes CATPRTGFGETQYF.

This clone showed up just a few times. The chain joins TRBV7-2 to TRBJ1-1; TRBD1 aligns across 9 bases. With 5 bases clipped from V and 4 bases from J, the junction kept 8 bases outside the gene matches. Germline V gives CDR1 SGHTA, CDR2 FQGNSA. This CDR3 has 15 amino acids. CDR3 region: CASSPGQGSATEAFF. The CDR3 coding sequence is TGTGCCAGCAGCCCGGGACAGGGTTCGGCCACTGAAGCTTTCTTT.

This chain connects TRBV4-1 to TRBJ2-7, with 10 bases identical to TRBD1. The CDR3 is 19 amino acids. The junction had 16 bases not matched to a gene; V was cut back by 2 bases and J by 3 bases. Germline loops: CDR1 MGHRA, CDR2 YSYEKL. The CDR3, as DNA: TGCGCCAGCAGCCAACCCGGGGCCCGGTTAGGGACAGGGGACTACGAGCAGTACTTC. It is translated as CASSQPGARLGTGDYEQYF.

This clone was detected once. The chain has TRBV6-1 and TRBJ2-7, with D perhaps TRBD1 (5 bases). Germline values: CDR1 MNHNS, CDR2 SASEGT. The CDR3 extends over 13 amino acids. V was shortened by 7 bases and J by 4 bases, with 14 bases between the two germline ends. The CDR3 spells CASKGILSYEQYF. Written as DNA, the CDR3 is TGTGCCAGCAAGGGGATCCTATCGTACGAGCAGTACTTC.

The chain links TRBV30 to TRBJ2-1; TRBD2 matches at 9 bases. Germline trimming cut 0 bases from V and 9 bases from J; bases unmatched to any gene: 9. The CDR3 is 15 amino acids. Looked up from germline, CDR1 is GTSNPN and CDR2 is SVGIG (reference sequence). This chain's CDR3 is CAWSVSSGSTSEQFF. CDR3 nucleotide sequence: TGTGCCTGGAGTGTAAGTAGCGGGAGTACTTCTGAGCAGTTCTTC. The full variable domain, its missing parts supplied by reference TRBV30 and TRBJ2-1, is SQTIHQWPATLVQPVGSPLSLECTVEGTSNPNLYWYRQAAGRGLQLLFYSVGIGQISSEVPQNLSASRPQDRQFILSSKKLLLSDSGFYLCAWSVSSGSTSEQFFGPGTRLTVL.

V usage is TRBV15 and J usage is TRBJ2-2, with 8 bases lining up with TRBD1. The CDR3 consists of 15 residues. Germline CDR1 reads LNHNV; CDR2 reads YYDKDF (reference sequence). Germline trimming cut 0 bases from V and 4 bases from J; bases unmatched to any gene: 1. The DNA for the CDR3 is TGTGCCACCAGCAGAGACACAGGGGGCACCGGGGAGCTGTTTTTT. This gives the protein CATSRDTGGTGELFF. Drawing the rest from reference TRBV15 and TRBJ2-2, the complete variable domain is DAMVIQNPRYQVTQFGKPVTLSCSQTLNHNVMYWYQQKSSQAPKLLFHYYDKDFNNEADTPDNFQSRRPNTSFCFLDIRSPGLGDTAMYLCATSRDTGGTGELFFGEGSRLTVL.

The V call is TRBV5-1, the J call TRBJ2-7; 13 nucleotides align to TRBD2. CDR3 length equals 16 residues. The germline V gene has CDR1 SGHRS and CDR2 YFSETQ. V lost 4 bases to trimming and J lost 0 bases; unmatched junction nucleotides: 4. Here the CDR3 DNA reads TGCGCCAGCAGCCCCCGGACTAGCGGGAGCTCCTACGAGCAGTACTTC. Its translation is CASSPRTSGSSYEQYF.

The chain has TRBV30 and TRBJ1-1; D call uncertain. CDR3 size: 13 residues. CDR1 and CDR2 from the germline V gene are GTSNPN and SVGIG (reference sequence). V lost 3 bases, J lost 6 bases, and 14 bases lay in between. The CDR3 nucleotides are TGTGCCTGGAGATCAAGCAGTAGCGCTGAAGCTTTCTTT. Its translation is CAWRSSSSAEAFF.

A remark on this clone: The junction and the germline gene differ at one end; a read error may be behind it. V gene TRBV5-4 combines with J gene TRBJ2-2; 7 positions match TRBD1. The length of the CDR3 is 15 residues. The germline CDR1 and CDR2 sequences are SGHNT and YYREEE (reference sequence). CDR3 region: CAGSLQGSYTGELFF. The CDR3 DNA is TGTGCCGGCAGCCTACAGGGGTCGTACACCGGGGAGCTGTTTTTT.

This chain uses TRBV5-6 with TRBJ2-7; 12 bases are shared with TRBD2. Germline-derived CDR1 and CDR2 are SGHDT and YYEEEE. V lost 5 bases and J lost 5; bases outside the gene matches: 5. The CDR3 is made up of 14 amino acids. CDR3: CASSLGLAGHEQYF. CDR3 sequence (DNA): TGTGCCAGCAGTTTAGGACTAGCGGGACACGAGCAGTACTTC. Looking up the rest from reference TRBV5-6 and TRBJ2-7 gives the full variable domain: DAGVTQSPTHLIKTRGQQVTLRCSPKSGHDTVSWYQQALGQGPQFIFQYYEEEERQRGNFPDRFSGHQFPNYSSELNVNALLLGDSALYLCASSLGLAGHEQYFGPGTRLTVT.

This clone was found a few times. The rearrangement joins TRBV5-1 to TRBJ2-1; 7 bases match TRBD2. In germline, CDR1 is SGHRS, CDR2 YFSETQ. V shed 0 bases, J shed 0 bases, and the junction held 0 bases outside the gene matches. The CDR3 has 15 residues. CDR3 bases: TGCGCCAGCAGCTTGGGCGGGAGCTCCTACAATGAGCAGTTCTTC. Residues: CASSLGGSSYNEQFF. The variable domain in full, with the rest retrieved from reference TRBV5-1 and TRBJ2-1, is KAGVTQTPRYLIKTRGQQVTLSCSPISGHRSVSWYQQTPGQGLQFLFEYFSETQRNKGNFPGRFSGRQFSNSRSEMNVSTLELGDSALYLCASSLGGSSYNEQFFGPGTRLTVL.

V and J are TRBV15 and TRBJ2-6; tentative D call: TRBD1 (6 bases). The germline V and J ends were trimmed by 0 bases and 1 base, with 7 bases remaining between them. The CDR3 is 16 amino acids. Germline V gene lookup returns CDR1 LNHNV and CDR2 YYDKDF (reference sequence). The CDR3 spells CATSRDRGSGANVLTF. Written as DNA, the CDR3 is TGTGCCACCAGCAGAGATAGGGGGTCTGGGGCCAACGTCCTGACTTTC.

The chain links TRBV11-2 to TRBJ2-7; D is unclear. Trimming cost V 1 base and J 3 bases, with 7 bases left between them. The CDR3 has 13 amino acids. CDR1 and CDR2 from the germline V gene are SGHAT and FQNNGV. The chain's CDR3 is CASSLVVYYEQYF. DNA for the CDR3: TGTGCCAGCAGCTTAGTTGTCTACTACGAGCAGTACTTC.

J is TRBJ1-3 and V is TRBV28; perhaps TRBD1 as D (5 bases). Germline assignment: CDR1 MDHEN and CDR2 SYDVKM. Deletions cut 1 base from V and 4 bases from J, with 11 bases between. There are 15 residues in the CDR3. The CDR3 DNA is TGTGCCAGCAGTTTATCCGTGACAGAGGGAAACACCATATATTTT. The encoded protein is CASSLSVTEGNTIYF. Full variable domain (remainder filled in from reference TRBV28 and TRBJ1-3): DVKVTQSSRYLVKRTGEKVFLECVQDMDHENMFWYRQDPGLGLRLIYFSYDVKMKEKGDIPEGYSVSREKKERFSLILESASTNQTSMYLCASSLSVTEGNTIYFGEGSWLTVV.

The chain carries TRBV19 and TRBJ1-5; TRBD1 matches at 11 bases. V was pared by 2 bases and J by 6 bases, with 3 bases of the junction left unmatched. The CDR3 totals 15 residues. Germline V lookup: CDR1 LNHDA, CDR2 SQIVND (reference sequence). CDR3 in DNA: TGTGCCAGTAGTATACCGGGACAGGGGGTTCAGCCCCAGCATTTT. It encodes CASSIPGQGVQPQHF.

V and J are TRBV19 and TRBJ2-3; 11 bases line up with TRBD1. Germline V gene sequence: CDR1 LNHDA, CDR2 SQIVND (reference sequence). The CDR3 is 12 residues long. J gave up 13 bases and V 7 bases, and 7 bases lay outside the gene matches. Written as DNA, the CDR3 is TGTGCCAGTATGGGACAGGGGGGAGCAAAGTATTTT. Amino acid sequence: CASMGQGGAKYF.

This chain connects TRBV7-7 to TRBJ2-5; 12 nucleotides line up with TRBD1. V lost 0 bases to trimming and J lost 5 bases; unmatched junction nucleotides: 4. The V gene's germline CDR1 is SSHAT and CDR2 FNYEAQ (reference sequence). The CDR3 spans 16 residues. CDR3 sequence: CASSLAGTGGLETQYF. CDR3 bases: TGTGCCAGCAGCTTAGCGGGGACAGGGGGCTTGGAGACCCAGTACTTC.

The V gene is TRBV5-1, the J gene TRBJ2-7; 13 bases line up with TRBD2. Trimming cost V 4 bases and J 0 bases; bases outside gene matches: 4. This CDR3 contains 16 residues. Germline V lookup: CDR1 SGHRS, CDR2 YFSETQ. The CDR3 loop reads CASSPGLAGASYEQYF. CDR3 sequence (DNA): TGCGCCAGCAGCCCCGGACTAGCGGGGGCCTCCTACGAGCAGTACTTC.

This clone was counted a few times. The chain couples TRBV28 to TRBJ2-7, with D perhaps TRBD1 (6 bases). V lost 5 bases and J 3 bases, leaving 20 bases between the germline ends. Germline-derived CDR1 and CDR2 are MDHEN and SYDVKM. The CDR3 length is 16 residues. CDR3 loop: CASSRAPQTGNYEQYF. The CDR3 DNA is TGTGCCAGCAGTAGGGCCCCCCAAACAGGGAACTACGAGCAGTACTTC.

The chain carries TRBV6-1 and TRBJ2-1, with a tentative D call TRBD1 (5 bases). This CDR3 contains 13 residues. Germline CDR1 and CDR2: MNHNS and SASEGT. Trimming shortened V by 6 bases and J by 7 bases, and 13 bases separated the two germline ends. The chain's CDR3 is CASRGQGGNEQFF. The CDR3 DNA reads as TGTGCCAGCAGGGGGCAGGGCGGAAATGAGCAGTTCTTC.

This sequence joins TRBV2 and TRBJ2-5, with TRBD2 as a possible D gene (5 bases). Germline CDR1 is SNHLY and CDR2 is FYNNEI. V was trimmed by 3 bases and J by 10 bases, leaving 15 bases between them. There are 13 residues in the CDR3. The CDR3 protein is CASSDGLSRDQYF. CDR3 DNA: TGTGCCAGCAGTGACGGTCTATCGAGGGACCAGTACTTC.

There are a few counts of this clone. The chain couples TRBV30 to TRBJ2-1; possible D gene TRBD1, 6 bases. There are 13 residues in the CDR3. V was cut by 3 bases and J by 7 bases, with 13 bases left in between. From germline, CDR1 is GTSNPN and CDR2 SVGIG (reference sequence). DNA for the CDR3: TGTGCCTGGAGCCCGCGAGGGGGAAATGAGCAGTTCTTC. Translation gives CAWSPRGGNEQFF.

This sequence joins TRBV15 and TRBJ2-1; the match to TRBD2 covers 12 bases. Germline loops: CDR1 LNHNV, CDR2 YYDKDF (reference sequence). The junction had 4 bases not matched to a gene; V was cut back by 2 bases and J by 5 bases. The CDR3 extends over 16 amino acids. DNA of the CDR3: TGTGCCACCAGCAGAACTAGCGGGGGGTGGGACAATGAGCAGTTCTTC. It codes for CATSRTSGGWDNEQFF.

The rearrangement joins TRBV7-3 to TRBJ2-5; 14 positions agree with TRBD2. Germline-derived CDR1 and CDR2 are SGHTA and FQGTGA. This CDR3 is 16 amino acids long. J gave up 4 bases and V 3 bases, and 4 bases lay outside the gene matches. This CDR3 is CASSFGTSGRGETQYF. In DNA, the CDR3 is TGTGCCAGCAGCTTCGGGACTAGCGGGAGAGGAGAGACCCAGTACTTC.

The rearrangement links TRBV28 to TRBJ1-2; D might be TRBD1 (6 bases). This CDR3 is 13 amino acids long. The V gene lost 10 bases and the J gene lost 8 bases, with 20 bases spanning the gap. Germline CDR1 and CDR2: MDHEN and SYDVKM. CDR3 in amino acids: CATRPTGTQGYTF. CDR3 bases: TGTGCCACCAGACCCACAGGGACGCAGGGCTACACCTTC.

This clone has a handful of counts. The chain employs TRBV5-4 and TRBJ1-1; D perhaps matches TRBD1 (6 bases). This CDR3 has 13 amino acids. Trimming stripped 4 bases from V and 8 bases from J, with 15 bases between. Germline loops: CDR1 SGHNT, CDR2 YYREEE (reference sequence). The DNA for the CDR3 is TGTGCCAGCAGCCAAGTGTCAGGGACAGAAGCTTTCTTT. Translation gives CASSQVSGTEAFF.

The chain uses TRBV29-1 and TRBJ1-1, with D tentatively TRBD1 (6 bases). The V gene lost 7 bases and the J gene lost 1 base, with 13 bases spanning the gap. Germline V lookup: CDR1 SQVTM, CDR2 ANQGSEA. The CDR3 sequence is 13 residues long. Here the CDR3 DNA reads TGCAGCGGAAGGGGACAACCGAACACTGAAGCTTTCTTT. This gives the protein CSGRGQPNTEAFF.

This sequence joins TRBV29-1 and TRBJ1-1; TRBD1 is a possible D gene (5 bases). The germline V gene has CDR1 SQVTM and CDR2 ANQGSEA. This CDR3 comprises 13 residues. V was pared by 3 bases and J by 0 bases, with 8 bases between. The CDR3 DNA reads TGCAGCGTTGATAGGGGCCTGAACACTGAAGCTTTCTTT. Translating gives CSVDRGLNTEAFF.

The chain combines TRBV30 with TRBJ2-7; a possible D gene is TRBD2 (5 bases). V was cut by 4 bases and J by 3 bases, with 13 bases left in between. Germline V CDR1 and CDR2: GTSNPN, SVGIG (reference sequence). The CDR3 spans 13 residues. The DNA of the CDR3 is TGTGCCTGGACGGCGGGCCATAACTACGAGCAGTACTTC. Amino acids: CAWTAGHNYEQYF.

V and J are TRBV5-5 and TRBJ1-2; D is unresolved. V lost 5 bases and J 2 bases, leaving 13 bases between the germline ends. CDR3 size: 14 residues. Germline CDR1 is SGHKS and CDR2 is YYEKEE (reference sequence). The CDR3 DNA sequence: TGTGCCAGCAGGCAGGCGCTTGTCAACTATGGCTACACCTTC. It specifies CASRQALVNYGYTF.